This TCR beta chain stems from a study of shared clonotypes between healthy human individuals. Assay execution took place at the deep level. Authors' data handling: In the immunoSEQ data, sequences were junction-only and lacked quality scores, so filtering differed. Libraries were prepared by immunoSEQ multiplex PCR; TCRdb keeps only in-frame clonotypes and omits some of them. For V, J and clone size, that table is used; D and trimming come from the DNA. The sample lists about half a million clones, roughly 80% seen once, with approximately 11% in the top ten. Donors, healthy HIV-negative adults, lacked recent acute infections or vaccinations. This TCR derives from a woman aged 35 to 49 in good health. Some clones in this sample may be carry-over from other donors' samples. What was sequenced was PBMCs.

The CDR3 sequence is CASSPSGSGSKYEQYF. DNA for the CDR3: TGTGCCAGCTCACCCTCGGGTAGCGGGAGCAAGTACGAGCAGTACTTC. The chain employs TRBV18 and TRBJ2-7, with 9 bases that match TRBD2. The CDR3 loop spans 16 amino acids. The junction had 10 bases not matched to a gene; V was cut back by 3 bases and J by 4 bases. Germline V lookup: CDR1 KGHSH, CDR2 LQKENI.